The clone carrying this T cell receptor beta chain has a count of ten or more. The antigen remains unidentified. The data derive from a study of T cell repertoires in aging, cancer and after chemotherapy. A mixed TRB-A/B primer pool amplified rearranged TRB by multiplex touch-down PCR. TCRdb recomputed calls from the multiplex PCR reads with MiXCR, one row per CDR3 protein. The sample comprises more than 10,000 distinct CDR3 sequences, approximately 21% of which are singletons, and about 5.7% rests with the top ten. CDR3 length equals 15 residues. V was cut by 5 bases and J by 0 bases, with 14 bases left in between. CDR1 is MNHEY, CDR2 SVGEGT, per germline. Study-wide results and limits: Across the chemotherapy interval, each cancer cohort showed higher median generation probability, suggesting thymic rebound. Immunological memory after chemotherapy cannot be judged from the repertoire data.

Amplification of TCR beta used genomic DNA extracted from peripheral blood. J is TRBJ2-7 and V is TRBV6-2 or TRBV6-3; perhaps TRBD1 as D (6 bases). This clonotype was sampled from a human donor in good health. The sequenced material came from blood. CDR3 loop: CASSPGTLNSYEQYF. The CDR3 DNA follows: TGTGCCAGCAGTCCCGGGACACTCAACTCCTACGAGCAGTACTTC.